Below, one T cell receptor beta chain is given with its context. The source of the sample is a study of blood T cell repertoires in COVID-19. Study information: The samples span acute and convalescent COVID-19 from the United States, Italy and Spain. Nucleic acid was either cDNA or gDNA, and it came from T cells, B-cell-depleted T cells, or PBMCs.

Seattle patient enrollment occurred during active infection, with longitudinal follow-up thereafter. Sequencing was performed with immunoSEQ multiplex PCR; in TCRdb, only in-frame clones are kept and a portion is missing. There are about 250,000 clones in the sample; around 90% occur only once, and 2.1% lies in the top ten. Germline-derived CDR1 and CDR2 are MNHEY and SVGAGI. This CDR3 is 14 amino acids long. The ends were cut back, 2 bases at V and 5 bases at J, with 10 bases in the middle. This clonotype was obtained from a woman aged 55-69 years with COVID-19, enrolled during active disease. The sample was peripheral blood. This chain joins TRBV6-5 and TRBJ1-5, with TRBD1 as a possible D gene (5 bases). CDR3 amino acids: CASSYVGADQPQHF. The CDR3, as DNA: TGTGCCAGCAGTTACGTAGGGGCTGATCAGCCCCAGCATTTT.